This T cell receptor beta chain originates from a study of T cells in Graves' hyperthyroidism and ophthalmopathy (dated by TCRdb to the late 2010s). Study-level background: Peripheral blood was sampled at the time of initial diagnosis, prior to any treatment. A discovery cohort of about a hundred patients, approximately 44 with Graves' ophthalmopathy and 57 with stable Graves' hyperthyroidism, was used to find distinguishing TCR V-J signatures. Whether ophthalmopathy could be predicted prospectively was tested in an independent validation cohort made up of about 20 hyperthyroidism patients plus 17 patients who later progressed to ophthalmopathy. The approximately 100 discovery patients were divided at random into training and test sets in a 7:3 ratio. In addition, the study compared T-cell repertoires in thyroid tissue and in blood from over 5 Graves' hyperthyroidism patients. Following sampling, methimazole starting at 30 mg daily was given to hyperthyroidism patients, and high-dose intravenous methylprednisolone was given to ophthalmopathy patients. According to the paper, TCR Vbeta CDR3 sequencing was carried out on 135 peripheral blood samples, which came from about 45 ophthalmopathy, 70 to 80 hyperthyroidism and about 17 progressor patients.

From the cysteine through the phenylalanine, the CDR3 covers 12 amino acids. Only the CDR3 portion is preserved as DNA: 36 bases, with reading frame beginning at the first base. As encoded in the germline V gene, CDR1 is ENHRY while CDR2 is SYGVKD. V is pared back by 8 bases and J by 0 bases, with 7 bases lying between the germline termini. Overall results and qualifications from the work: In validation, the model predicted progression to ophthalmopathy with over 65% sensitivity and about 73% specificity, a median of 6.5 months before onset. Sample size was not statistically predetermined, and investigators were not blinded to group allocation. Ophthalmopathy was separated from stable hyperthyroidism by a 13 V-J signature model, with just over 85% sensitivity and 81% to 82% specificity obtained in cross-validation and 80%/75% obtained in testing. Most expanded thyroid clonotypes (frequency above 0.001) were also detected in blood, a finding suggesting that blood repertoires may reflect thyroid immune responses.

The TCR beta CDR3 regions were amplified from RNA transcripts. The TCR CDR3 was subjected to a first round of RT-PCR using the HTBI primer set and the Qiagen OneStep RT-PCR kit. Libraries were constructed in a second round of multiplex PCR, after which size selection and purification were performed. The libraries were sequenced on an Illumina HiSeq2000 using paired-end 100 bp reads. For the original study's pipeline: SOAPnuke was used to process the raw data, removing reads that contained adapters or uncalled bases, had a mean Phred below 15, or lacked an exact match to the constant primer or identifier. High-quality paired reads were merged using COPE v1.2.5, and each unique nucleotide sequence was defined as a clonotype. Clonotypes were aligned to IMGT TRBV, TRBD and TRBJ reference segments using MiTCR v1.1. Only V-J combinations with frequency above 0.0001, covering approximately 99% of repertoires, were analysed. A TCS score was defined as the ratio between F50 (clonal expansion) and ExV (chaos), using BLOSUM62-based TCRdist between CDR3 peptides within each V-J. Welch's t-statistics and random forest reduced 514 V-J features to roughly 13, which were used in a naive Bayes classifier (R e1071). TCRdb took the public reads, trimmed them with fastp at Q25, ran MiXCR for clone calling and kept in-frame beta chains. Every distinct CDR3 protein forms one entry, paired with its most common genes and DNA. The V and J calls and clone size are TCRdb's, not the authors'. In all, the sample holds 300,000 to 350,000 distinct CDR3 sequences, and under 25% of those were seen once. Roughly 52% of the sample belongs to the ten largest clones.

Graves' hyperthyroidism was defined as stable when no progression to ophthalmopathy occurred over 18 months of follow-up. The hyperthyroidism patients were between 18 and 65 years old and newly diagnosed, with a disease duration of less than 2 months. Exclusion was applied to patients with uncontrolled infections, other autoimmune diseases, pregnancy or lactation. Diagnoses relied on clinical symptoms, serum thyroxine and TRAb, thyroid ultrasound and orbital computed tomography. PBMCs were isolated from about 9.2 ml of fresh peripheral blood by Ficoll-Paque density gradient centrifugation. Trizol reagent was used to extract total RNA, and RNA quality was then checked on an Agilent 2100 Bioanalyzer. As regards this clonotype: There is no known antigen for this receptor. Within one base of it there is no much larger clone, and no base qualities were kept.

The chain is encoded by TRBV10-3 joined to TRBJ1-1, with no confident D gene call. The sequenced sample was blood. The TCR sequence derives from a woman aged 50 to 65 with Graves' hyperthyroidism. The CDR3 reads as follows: CAISALNTEAFF. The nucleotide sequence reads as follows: TGTGCCATCTCCGCCTTGAACACTGAAGCTTTCTTT.